These T cell receptor beta chains were read from a single sample in a study of T cells in Graves' hyperthyroidism and ophthalmopathy. TCRdb independently ran MiXCR on the multiplex PCR reads; one entry per CDR3 protein. The repertoire includes roughly 500,000 distinct CDR3 sequences, around 14% of them detected once, and 5.8% sits in the top ten. Source material: blood. The receptors stem from a woman in her 30s with Graves' hyperthyroidism that later progressed to Graves' ophthalmopathy. The CDR3 runs from the conserved cysteine through the conserved F or W. A D gene is named only where the DNA matches it firmly. For some rows the clone size is stated as once, few or many, or as a class when expanded; others skip it.

CDR3 protein: CASRTVGPTGELFF; CDR3 DNA: TGTGCCAGCAGAACCGTGGGACCCACCGGGGAGCTGTTTTTT; V gene: TRBV6-2/TRBV6-3; D gene: NA; CDR3 length: 14; clone size: NA; J gene: TRBJ2-2
CDR3 protein: CASSYSWTSGRSYEQYF; CDR3 DNA: TGTGCCAGCAGTTACTCGTGGACTAGCGGGAGGTCCTACGAGCAGTACTTC; V gene: TRBV6-5; D gene: TRBD2; CDR3 length: 17; clone size: many; J gene: TRBJ2-7
CDR3 protein: CASSLPGVGETQYF; CDR3 DNA: TGTGCCAGCAGTTTACCGGGGGTTGGGGAGACCCAGTACTTC; V gene: TRBV12-3/TRBV12-4; D gene: NA; CDR3 length: 14; clone size: many; J gene: TRBJ2-5
CDR3 protein: CAGSDSVNSYEQYF; CDR3 DNA: TGTGCCGGTTCGGACAGCGTCAACTCCTACGAGCAGTACTTC; V gene: TRBV7-9; D gene: NA; CDR3 length: 14; clone size: many; J gene: TRBJ2-7
CDR3 protein: CSARPRGTGWYEQYF; CDR3 DNA: TGCAGTGCTAGACCCAGGGGGACAGGTTGGTACGAGCAGTACTTC; V gene: TRBV20-1; D gene: TRBD1; CDR3 length: 15; clone size: NA; J gene: TRBJ2-7
CDR3 protein: CASSIRGLSYEQYF; CDR3 DNA: TGTGCCAGTAGTATAAGGGGCCTCTCCTACGAGCAGTACTTC; V gene: TRBV19; D gene: NA; CDR3 length: 14; clone size: NA; J gene: TRBJ2-7
CDR3 protein: CAISESTYKEQFF; CDR3 DNA: TGTGCCATCAGTGAGTCGACGTACAAGGAGCAGTTCTTC; V gene: TRBV10-3; D gene: NA; CDR3 length: 13; clone size: few; J gene: TRBJ2-1
CDR3 protein: CSARRLSWTGGSYEQYF; CDR3 DNA: TGCAGTGCTAGACGACTGTCCTGGACAGGCGGCTCCTACGAGCAGTACTTC; V gene: TRBV20-1; D gene: TRBD1; CDR3 length: 17; clone size: NA; J gene: TRBJ2-7
CDR3 protein: CSAIDGTGGPVEQFF; CDR3 DNA: TGCAGTGCTATAGATGGTACGGGAGGGCCTGTTGAGCAGTTCTTC; V gene: TRBV20-1; D gene: TRBD2; CDR3 length: 15; clone size: NA; J gene: TRBJ2-1
CDR3 protein: CASSLSPVVGEAETQYF; CDR3 DNA: TGTGCCAGCAGCTTATCTCCCGTGGTAGGGGAAGCAGAGACCCAGTACTTC; V gene: TRBV7-3; D gene: NA; CDR3 length: 17; clone size: many; J gene: TRBJ2-5
CDR3 protein: CASSLPKGGSYEQYF; CDR3 DNA: TGTGCCAGCAGCTTACCTAAAGGGGGCTCCTACGAGCAGTACTTC; V gene: TRBV7-2; D gene: NA; CDR3 length: 15; clone size: NA; J gene: TRBJ2-7
CDR3 protein: CASSLDSTSGNEQFF; CDR3 DNA: TGTGCCAGCAGCTTAGATAGCACTAGCGGCAATGAGCAGTTCTTC; V gene: TRBV7-2; D gene: TRBD2; CDR3 length: 15; clone size: many; J gene: TRBJ2-1
CDR3 protein: CASSLGTRAYNEQFF; CDR3 DNA: TGTGCCAGCAGTTTAGGGACTAGGGCCTACAATGAGCAGTTCTTC; V gene: TRBV28; D gene: TRBD2; CDR3 length: 15; clone size: many; J gene: TRBJ2-1
CDR3 protein: CASSYSLPGANVLTF; CDR3 DNA: TGTGCCAGCAGTTACTCATTACCAGGGGCCAACGTCCTGACTTTC; V gene: TRBV6-5; D gene: NA; CDR3 length: 15; clone size: many; J gene: TRBJ2-6
CDR3 protein: CASSEGAAYNQPQHF; CDR3 DNA: TGTGCCAGCAGTGAAGGGGCAGCTTACAATCAGCCCCAGCATTTT; V gene: TRBV6-1; D gene: NA; CDR3 length: 15; clone size: many; J gene: TRBJ1-5
CDR3 protein: CATSPVASREAETQYF; CDR3 DNA: TGTGCCACCAGTCCCGTGGCGAGCAGGGAGGCAGAGACCCAGTACTTC; V gene: TRBV24-1; D gene: NA; CDR3 length: 16; clone size: many; J gene: TRBJ2-5
CDR3 protein: CASSVRGEASSYNEQFF; CDR3 DNA: TGTGCCAGCAGCGTCAGGGGGGAGGCGAGCTCCTACAATGAGCAGTTCTTC; V gene: TRBV9; D gene: NA; CDR3 length: 17; clone size: many; J gene: TRBJ2-1